Below are 3 T cell receptor beta chains sequenced from a single sample in a study of T cell responses to AZD1222 COVID-19 vaccine. Measured with immunoSEQ multiplex PCR; TCRdb has only the in-frame clones, and not every one. Altogether 120,000 or so clones are present, approximately 88% being singletons, with the ten largest covering around 6%. Material: peripheral blood, obtained on day 0 of AZD1222 vaccination. The receptors derive from an adult in good health.

This chain joins TRBV18 and TRBJ1-5; possibly TRBD1 for D (6 bases). This CDR3 has 17 amino acids. Germline CDR1 reads KGHSH; CDR2 reads LQKENI. V gave up 6 bases and J gave up 3 bases, with 21 bases separating them. The DNA for the CDR3 is TGTGCCAGCTCCCGAACCCCCGTTCGGGGACACAATCAGCCCCAGCATTTT. Translating it yields CASSRTPVRGHNQPQHF.

This chain connects TRBV10-3 to TRBJ2-1; D gene ambiguous. The CDR3 extends over 12 amino acids. Between the trimmed V and J ends, which lost 11 bases and 4 bases, there was a span of 12 bases. Germline V gene lookup returns CDR1 ENHRY and CDR2 SYGVKD. CDR3 DNA: TGTGCCTTAAAAGGAGTTTACAATGAGCAGTTCTTC. Encoded protein: CALKGVYNEQFF.

This chain connects TRBV9 to TRBJ1-2; tentatively, D is TRBD1 (5 bases). Looked up from germline, CDR1 is SGDLS and CDR2 is YYNGEE. Between the trimmed V and J ends, which lost 4 bases and 1 base, there was a span of 17 bases. The length of the CDR3 is 16 residues. As DNA, the CDR3 is TGTGCCAGCAGCCCAGAAGGGCAGGGTTTTAACTATGGCTACACCTTC. It translates to CASSPEGQGFNYGYTF.